This T cell receptor (beta chain) was sequenced for a study of vaccination and CD4 T cells after COVID-19. Study in general: Samples after vaccination came a median roughly 74 days past dose two, ranging 14 to 241. The authors gave control cultures a CEFX pool, an HIV-1 Nef pool, or no peptide. Stimuli were overlapping spike peptide pools of SARS-CoV-2 and three common cold coronaviruses (HCoV-NL63, HCoV-OC43, HCoV-229E).

Looked up from germline, CDR1 is SGHRS and CDR2 is YFSETQ. Trimming cost V 4 bases and J 8 bases; bases outside gene matches: 11. The CDR3 is 14 residues long. In regard to this clonotype: Its antigen is not identified.

The treatment denotes: roughly nine-day PBMC culture with coronavirus spike peptide pools or control peptides (ViraFEST assay). The authors swapped half the medium for fresh IL-2 medium on days 3 and 7. The Oncomine TCR Beta short-read assay sequenced DNA from cultured CD4+ T cells. TCRdb analysed the PCR reads with MiXCR anew, one entry per CDR3 protein. The sample includes approximately 19,000 distinct CDR3 sequences, about 45% of them seen just once. The receptor's source is a human donor who had recovered from COVID-19. The rearrangement uses TRBV5-1 and TRBJ1-2, with 7 positions matching TRBD1. The source material was CD4+ T cells from blood, cultured in vitro. CDR3 in amino acids: CASSRTGETVGYTF. Here the CDR3 DNA reads TGCGCCAGCAGCCGTACAGGGGAGACGGTGGGCTACACCTTC. Variable domain in full (rest from reference TRBV5-1 and TRBJ1-2): KAGVTQTPRYLIKTRGQQVTLSCSPISGHRSVSWYQQTPGQGLQFLFEYFSETQRNKGNFPGRFSGRQFSNSRSEMNVSTLELGDSALYLCASSRTGETVGYTFGSGTRLTVV.